This T cell receptor (beta chain) derives from a study of cytomegalovirus exposure and HLA in healthy donors. The germline V gene has CDR1 MDHEN and CDR2 SYDVKM. The CDR3 loop spans 12 amino acids. Turning to this clone: A junction end diverges from the germline sequence, so it may reflect a read error.

Primers: 60 Vbeta forward and 13 Jbeta reverse. Here immunoSEQ multiplex PCR was the method, and the copy in TCRdb shows in-frame clones only, minus some. This table has over 100,000 clones, approximately 87% appearing once. This sequence joins TRBV28 and TRBJ1-1, with 8 bases aligning to TRBD1. The clonotype originates from a man aged 35 to 55 in good health and CMV-seronegative. The sequencing input was PBMCs. This chain's CDR3 is CASSLLLLGQEF. The CDR3 DNA reads as TGTGCCAGCAGTTTACTACTCCTGGGACAGGAGTTT.